This T cell receptor beta chain was captured in a study of blood T cell repertoires in COVID-19. Assay: immunoSEQ multiplex PCR; the TCRdb copy retains only in-frame clones and omits some. Of over 45,000 clones listed, about nine tenths were seen once; the top ten hold over 7.5%. V shed 3 bases, J shed 4 bases, and the junction held 10 bases outside the gene matches. Germline V gene data show CDR1 as SEHNR and CDR2 as FQNEAQ (reference sequence). The CDR3 contains 17 residues. Sequenced input: peripheral blood. The chain carries TRBV7-9 and TRBJ2-3, with TRBD1 identical over 10 bases. The receptor was derived from a human donor in a cohort sampled during active COVID-19. For the CDR3, the DNA is TGTGCCAGCAGCTTCGAACTTGGACAGGGGGACTCAGATACGCAGTATTTT. Amino acids: CASSFELGQGDSDTQYF. The whole variable domain, remainder taken from reference TRBV7-9 and TRBJ2-3, is DTGVSQNPRHKITKRGQNVTFRCDPISEHNRLYWYRQTLGQGPEFLTYFQNEAQLEKSRLLSDRFSAERPKGSFSTLEIQRTEQGDSAMYLCASSFELGQGDSDTQYFGPGTRLTVL.